This TCR beta chain comes out of a study of graft-versus-host responses after intestinal transplantation. For the study at large: All recipients were given anti-thymocyte globulin induction, and tacrolimus and steroids were then administered for three to four years.

The protocol was immunoSEQ multiplex PCR, while the TCRdb copy is restricted to in-frame clones and leaves out a portion. Seen here are roughly 43,000 clones, around 96% observed once, and the top ten hold more than 1.5%. Study outcomes and limitations: GvH clones surfaced in recipient marrow, some emerging earlier in ileum or blood. Within the allografts of patients who had graft-donor T cell macrochimerism, graft-versus-host to host-versus-graft clonal ratios were high.

Of note for this clone: Its antigen is not known. At one end, the junction sequence differs from germline, possibly due to a read error.

CDR1 is MGHRA and CDR2 is YSYEKL in the germline V gene. This CDR3 spans 13 amino acids. The chain carries TRBV4-1 and TRBJ2-7, with 12 bases fitting TRBD1. This clonotype originated in a human patient who received an intestinal transplant, so some T cells may come from the graft donor. Here the sequenced sample was PBMCs, taken approximately 360 days after intestinal transplant. The CDR3: CASSVGTGGFLSF. CDR3 coding DNA: TGCGCCAGCAGCGTCGGGACAGGGGGCTTCCTCTCTTTC.